These 7 T cell receptor beta chains share one sample of origin, sequenced in a study of response to subunit inactivated influenza vaccine. In TCRdb, the RT-PCR reads were re-called with MiXCR into one record per CDR3 protein. Of just over 300,000 distinct CDR3 sequences in the sample, just over 20% are singletons; the top ten hold around 9.6%. This sample comprised PBMCs from blood, obtained about 20 months after vaccination. Receptor source: a man between 50 and 69 years old who received an inactivated influenza vaccine.

The sample holds many counts of this clonotype. The V gene is TRBV2, the J gene TRBJ2-5; D not certain. CDR3 length: 15 residues. Germline-derived CDR1 and CDR2 are SNHLY and FYNNEI. With 8 bases removed from V and 1 base from J, the gap between germline ends came to 17 bases. The CDR3 coding sequence is TGTGCCAGCGTCCTTGCAATAACCTTCCAAGAGACCCAGTACTTC. Translating it yields CASVLAITFQETQYF. Looking up the rest from reference TRBV2 and TRBJ2-5 gives the full variable domain: EPEVTQTPSHQVTQMGQEVILRCVPISNHLYFYWYRQILGQKVEFLVSFYNNEISEKSEIFDDQFSVERPDGSNFTLKIRSTKLEDSAMYFCASVLAITFQETQYFGPGTRLLVL.

V gene TRBV5-1 combines with J gene TRBJ1-1; 7 bases are shared with TRBD1. The CDR3 runs to 17 residues. The germline V gene encodes CDR1 SGHRS and CDR2 YFSETQ. With 0 bases clipped from V and 1 base from J, the junction kept 9 bases outside the gene matches. This CDR3 reads CASSLEGVRTGNTEAFF. CDR3 in DNA: TGCGCCAGCAGCTTGGAGGGGGTGCGGACAGGGAACACTGAAGCTTTCTTT.

The chain carries TRBV15 and TRBJ1-5, with D perhaps TRBD1 (5 bases). Trimming shortened V by 0 bases and J by 4 bases, and 10 bases separated the two germline ends. The CDR3 spans 15 residues. Germline assignment: CDR1 LNHNV and CDR2 YYDKDF (reference sequence). The CDR3 bases are TGTGCCACCAGCAGAGAATGGGGGGGAAATCAGCCCCAGCATTTT. Translated, it gives CATSREWGGNQPQHF.

This clonotype was picked up many times. The CDR3 region is CAISRDGKNEKLFF. CDR3 nucleotides: TGTGCCATCAGCCGGGACGGAAAAAATGAAAAACTGTTTTTT. The chain joins TRBV10-3 to TRBJ1-4; TRBD1 is a possible D gene (5 bases). CDR1 and CDR2 (germline): ENHRY, SYGVKD. The germline V and J ends were trimmed by 6 bases and 5 bases, with 13 bases remaining between them. The CDR3 has 14 residues.

V and J are TRBV28 and TRBJ1-1; D call uncertain. The CDR3 length is 12 residues. Per the germline V gene, CDR1 is MDHEN and CDR2 is SYDVKM. V was shortened by 7 bases and J by 3 bases, with 9 bases between the two germline ends. The CDR3 region has the DNA TGTGCCAGCATAAGGTGGGACACTGAAGCTTTCTTT. This translates into CASIRWDTEAFF.

The chain employs TRBV7-2 and TRBJ2-5; tentative D call: TRBD1 (5 bases). Trimming took 7 bases from V and 4 from J, leaving 13 bases between them. Per the germline V gene, CDR1 is SGHTA and CDR2 is FQGNSA. The CDR3 contains 13 residues. CDR3 sequence (DNA): TGTGCCAGCACCACCAGGGTTCGAGAGACCCAGTACTTC. This sequence encodes CASTTRVRETQYF. The whole variable domain, remainder taken from reference TRBV7-2 and TRBJ2-5, is GAGVSQSPSNKVTEKGKDVELRCDPISGHTALYWYRQSLGQGLEFLIYFQGNSAPDKSGLPSDRFSAERTGGSVSTLTIQRTQQEDSAVYLCASTTRVRETQYFGPGTRLLVL.

This clonotype was picked up a small number of times. The genes are TRBV3-1 and TRBJ2-3; D perhaps matches TRBD1 (5 bases). V lost 6 bases and J lost 4, with 17 bases in between. This CDR3 spans 15 amino acids. The V gene's germline CDR1 is LGHDT and CDR2 YNNKEL (reference sequence). The CDR3 loop is CASSPSGNSADTQYF. CDR3 DNA: TGTGCCAGCAGTCCTTCAGGGAATTCGGCAGATACGCAGTATTTT.